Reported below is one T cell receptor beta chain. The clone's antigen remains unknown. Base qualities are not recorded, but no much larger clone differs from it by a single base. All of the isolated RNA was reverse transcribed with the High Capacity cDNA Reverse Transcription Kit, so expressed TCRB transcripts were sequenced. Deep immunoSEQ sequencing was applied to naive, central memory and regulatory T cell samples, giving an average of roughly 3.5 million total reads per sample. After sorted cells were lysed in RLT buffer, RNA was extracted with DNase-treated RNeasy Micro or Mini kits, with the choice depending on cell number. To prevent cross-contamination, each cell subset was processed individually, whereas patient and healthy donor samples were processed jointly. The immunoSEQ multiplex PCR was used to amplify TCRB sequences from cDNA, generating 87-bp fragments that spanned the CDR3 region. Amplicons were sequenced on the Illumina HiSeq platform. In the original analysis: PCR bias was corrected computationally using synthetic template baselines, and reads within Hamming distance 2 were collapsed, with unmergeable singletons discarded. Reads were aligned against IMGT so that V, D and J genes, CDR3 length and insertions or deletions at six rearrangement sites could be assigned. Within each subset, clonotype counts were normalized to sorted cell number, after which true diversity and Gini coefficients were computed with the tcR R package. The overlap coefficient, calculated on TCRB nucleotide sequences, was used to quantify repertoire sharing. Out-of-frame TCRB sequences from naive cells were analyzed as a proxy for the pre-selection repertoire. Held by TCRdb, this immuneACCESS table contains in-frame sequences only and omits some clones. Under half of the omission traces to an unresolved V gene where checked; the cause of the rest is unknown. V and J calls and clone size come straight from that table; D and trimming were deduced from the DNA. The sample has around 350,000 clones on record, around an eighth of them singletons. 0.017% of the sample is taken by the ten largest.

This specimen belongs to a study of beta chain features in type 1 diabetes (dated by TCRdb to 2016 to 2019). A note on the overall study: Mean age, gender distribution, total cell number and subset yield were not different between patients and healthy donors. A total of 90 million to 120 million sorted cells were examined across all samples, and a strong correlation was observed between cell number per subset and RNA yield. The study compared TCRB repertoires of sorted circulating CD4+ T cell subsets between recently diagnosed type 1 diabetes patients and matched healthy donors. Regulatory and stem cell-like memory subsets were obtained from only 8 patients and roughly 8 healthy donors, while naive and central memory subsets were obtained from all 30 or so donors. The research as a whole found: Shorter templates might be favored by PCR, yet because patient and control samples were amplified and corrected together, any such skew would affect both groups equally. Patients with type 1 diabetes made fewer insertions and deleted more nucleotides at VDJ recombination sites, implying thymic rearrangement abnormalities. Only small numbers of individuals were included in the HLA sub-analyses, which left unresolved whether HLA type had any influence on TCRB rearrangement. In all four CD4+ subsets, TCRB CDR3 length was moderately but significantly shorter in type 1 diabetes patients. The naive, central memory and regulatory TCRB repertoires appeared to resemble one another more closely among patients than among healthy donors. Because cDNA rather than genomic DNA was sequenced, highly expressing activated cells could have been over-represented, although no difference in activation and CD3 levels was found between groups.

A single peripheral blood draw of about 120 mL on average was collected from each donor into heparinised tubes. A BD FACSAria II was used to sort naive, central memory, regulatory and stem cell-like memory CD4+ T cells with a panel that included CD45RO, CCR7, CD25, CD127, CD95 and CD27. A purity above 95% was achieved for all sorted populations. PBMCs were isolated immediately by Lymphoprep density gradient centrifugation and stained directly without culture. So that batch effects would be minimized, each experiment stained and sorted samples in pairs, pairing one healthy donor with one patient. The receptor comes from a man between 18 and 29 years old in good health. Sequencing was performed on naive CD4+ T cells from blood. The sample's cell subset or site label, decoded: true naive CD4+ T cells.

The CDR3 amino acid sequence is: CASSWVGTRNEQFF. The nucleotide sequence is given as TGTGCCAGCAGCTGGGTCGGGACTAGGAATGAGCAGTTCTTC. The V and J segments used are TRBV6-5 and TRBJ2-1; TRBD2 agrees with 8 junctional bases. Here V drops 6 bases and J drops 7 bases, and the junction holds 8 bases not matched to any gene. The CDR3 numbers 14 residues from cysteine through phenylalanine. Left in the record is the CDR3 DNA by itself, 42 bases read in frame from the first base. CDR1 MNHEY and CDR2 SVGAGI were looked up in the germline V gene.